This TCR beta chain derives from a study of cytomegalovirus exposure and HLA in healthy donors. Primers: 60 Vbeta forward and 13 Jbeta reverse. Measured with immunoSEQ multiplex PCR; TCRdb has only the in-frame clones, and not every one. The table has about 98,000 clones, around 80% seen once; the top ten hold over 15%. Germline trimming cut 0 bases from V and 3 bases from J; bases unmatched to any gene: 12. The CDR3 extends over 20 amino acids. The V gene's germline CDR1 is LGHNT and CDR2 FRNRAP. To note about this clone: Its antigen is unknown.

Study conclusions and caveats: Beyond CMV serostatus, there was no information to go on about immune exposure. Most TCR sequences were seen very rarely across donors, but some public TCRs occurred in many. Later analysis demonstrated an association between a missense DCLRE1C variant and TCR beta V- and J-gene trimming.

The gene calls are TRBV12-5 and TRBJ2-2; TRBD2 matches 11 bases. This clonotype was sampled from a man aged 55 to 69 in good health and CMV-seropositive. The sequenced sample consisted of PBMCs. As DNA, the CDR3 is TGTGCTAGTGGTTTGGTAGGTAAATTCCCGGGACTAGCGGACACCGGGGAGCTGTTTTTT. Translating gives CASGLVGKFPGLADTGELFF.